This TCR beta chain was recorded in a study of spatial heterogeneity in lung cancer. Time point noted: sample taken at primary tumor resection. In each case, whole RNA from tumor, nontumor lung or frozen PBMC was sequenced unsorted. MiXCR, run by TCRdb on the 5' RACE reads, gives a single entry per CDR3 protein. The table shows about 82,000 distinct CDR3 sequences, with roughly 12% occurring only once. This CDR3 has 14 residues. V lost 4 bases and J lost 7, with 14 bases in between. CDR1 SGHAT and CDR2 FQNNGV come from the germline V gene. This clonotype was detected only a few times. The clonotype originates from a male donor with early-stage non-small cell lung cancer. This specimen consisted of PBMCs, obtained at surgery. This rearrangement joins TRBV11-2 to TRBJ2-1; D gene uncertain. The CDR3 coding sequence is TGTGCCAGCAGCTCGGTCCAGGCTCTTAATGAGCAGTTCTTC. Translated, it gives CASSSVQALNEQFF.